This passage covers 24 T cell receptor beta chains from one sample sequenced in a study of shared clonotypes between healthy human individuals. Sequencing was performed with immunoSEQ multiplex PCR; in TCRdb, only in-frame clones are kept and a portion is missing. The sample lists approximately 2,300,000 clones; roughly 90% were seen once. Sample: naive CD4+ T cells from PBMCs. Subset given: CD45RA+ positively selected. The receptor set was obtained from a young man in good health. Some clones in this sample may be carry-over from other donors' samples.

The chain employs TRBV7-3 and TRBJ2-1; D is unclear. V was trimmed by 1 base and J by 0 bases, leaving 7 bases between them. CDR3 length: 15 amino acids. Germline-derived CDR1 and CDR2 are SGHTA and FQGTGA. CDR3 sequence (DNA): TGTGCCAGCAGCTTAAGGCCGGACTCCTACAATGAGCAGTTCTTC. Translated, it gives CASSLRPDSYNEQFF.

V usage is TRBV19 and J usage is TRBJ2-6, with a possible D match to TRBD1 (6 bases). Germline CDR1 and CDR2: LNHDA and SQIVND (reference sequence). This CDR3 contains 15 residues. The V end lost 11 bases, the J end lost 1 base, and 15 bases lay between the germline ends. CDR3 bases: TGTGCCGCTTCTTCAGGGGAATCTGGGGCCAACGTCCTGACTTTC. The encoded protein is CAASSGESGANVLTF.

The J gene is TRBJ2-2, the V gene TRBV28; 7 nucleotides align to TRBD2. The CDR3 contains 12 residues. V dropped 6 bases and J dropped 6; count of bases not matched to a gene: 1. Per the germline V gene, CDR1 is MDHEN and CDR2 is SYDVKM. The CDR3 DNA sequence: TGTGCCAGCAGGGGACTACCCGGGGAGCTGTTTTTT. It translates to CASRGLPGELFF.

The chain has TRBV30 and TRBJ1-2, with a tentative D call TRBD1 (5 bases). With 3 bases removed from V and 4 bases from J, the gap between germline ends came to 12 bases. Looked up from germline, CDR1 is GTSNPN and CDR2 is SVGIG (reference sequence). This CDR3 contains 13 residues. In nucleotides, the CDR3 is TGTGCCTGGAGGACCTCAGGGACCTATGGCTACACCTTC. It codes for CAWRTSGTYGYTF.

The J gene is TRBJ2-1, the V gene TRBV25-1, with TRBD2 matching over 8 bases. V trimming: 9 bases; J trimming: 8 bases; junction bases outside the gene matches: 12. This CDR3 comprises 14 residues. Germline V gene data show CDR1 as MGHDK and CDR2 as SYGVNS. CDR3 residues: CASGGAGGVDEQFF. CDR3 DNA: TGTGCCAGTGGTGGGGCGGGAGGTGTAGATGAGCAGTTCTTC.

The genes are TRBV27 and TRBJ2-1, with 11 bases aligning to TRBD2. With 4 bases clipped from V and 2 bases from J, the junction kept 4 bases outside the gene matches. Germline CDR1 and CDR2: MNHEY and SMNVEV (reference sequence). This CDR3 is 16 amino acids long. CDR3 amino acids: CASSYSTSGAYNEQFF. The CDR3 region has the DNA TGTGCCAGCAGTTATTCGACTAGCGGGGCCTACAATGAGCAGTTCTTC.

V and J are TRBV27 and TRBJ1-1, with TRBD1 identical over 10 bases. Per the germline V gene, CDR1 is MNHEY and CDR2 is SMNVEV (reference sequence). This CDR3 is built from 15 residues. V shed 4 bases, J shed 5 bases, and the junction held 7 bases outside the gene matches. CDR3 sequence: CASSSRQGAWTEAFF. The DNA of the CDR3 is TGTGCCAGCAGTTCCCGACAGGGGGCTTGGACTGAAGCTTTCTTT.

The sample holds one count of this clone. V is TRBV7-9 and J is TRBJ2-7, with TRBD2 as a possible D gene (6 bases). Germline CDR1 reads SEHNR; CDR2 reads FQNEAQ (reference sequence). The CDR3 length is 15 residues. Trimming stripped 5 bases from V and 7 bases from J, with 21 bases between. The CDR3 nucleotides read TGTGCCAGCAGCCGGACTCCCACCCCTGCGGGGGAGCAGTACTTC. Translated: CASSRTPTPAGEQYF.

This clone has a single count. The sample holds other DNA sequences that translate to the same CDR3. The gene calls are TRBV19 and TRBJ1-2, with no clear D. The V end was cut by 4 bases, the J end by 2 bases, with 8 bases between. Germline CDR1 and CDR2: LNHDA and SQIVND (reference sequence). CDR3 length equals 13 residues. The CDR3 is CASSRTANYGYTF. The DNA of the CDR3 is TGTGCCAGTAGTAGAACAGCGAACTATGGCTACACCTTC.

Concerning this clone: Other DNA sequences from this sample encode an identical CDR3 as well. The V and J genes are TRBV18 and TRBJ2-6; no firm D call. Germline values: CDR1 KGHSH, CDR2 LQKENI. V lost 1 base to trimming and J lost 0 bases, with 4 bases between them. The CDR3 extends over 15 amino acids. The CDR3: CASSPLVSGANVLTF. The CDR3 nucleotides are TGTGCCAGCTCACCACTGGTCTCTGGGGCCAACGTCCTGACTTTC.

The chain carries TRBV19 and TRBJ1-2, with no clear D. V lost 6 bases and J 2 bases, leaving 13 bases between the germline ends. Germline values: CDR1 LNHDA, CDR2 SQIVND (reference sequence). CDR3 length equals 14 residues. CDR3 bases: TGTGCCAGTAGCCCACATATGCGGAACTATGGCTACACCTTC. This codes for CASSPHMRNYGYTF.

V usage is TRBV28 and J usage is TRBJ2-1; 14 bases fit TRBD2. The CDR3 contains 17 residues. The ends lost 5 bases at V and 9 bases at J; junction bases unmatched: 12. From germline, CDR1 is MDHEN and CDR2 SYDVKM. CDR3 sequence reads: CASSTGTSGSYPSEQFF. CDR3 sequence (DNA): TGTGCCAGCAGTACGGGGACTAGCGGGAGTTACCCTAGTGAGCAGTTCTTC.

This chain joins TRBV6-5 and TRBJ2-1, with 8 bases aligning to TRBD2. The CDR3 consists of 11 residues. Germline V gives CDR1 MNHEY, CDR2 SVGAGI. J lost 12 bases, V lost 6 bases, and 4 bases had no gene match. CDR3 in amino acids: CASSSAGVQFF. In nucleotides, the CDR3 is TGTGCCAGCAGCTCAGCGGGAGTGCAGTTCTTC.

The V gene is TRBV5-1, the J gene TRBJ1-2; the D gene is possibly TRBD1 (5 bases). V was cut by 4 bases and J by 8 bases, with 18 bases left in between. Germline values: CDR1 SGHRS, CDR2 YFSETQ. The CDR3 contains 14 residues. The CDR3 protein is CASSSGVRDAGYTF. CDR3 DNA sequence: TGCGCCAGCAGCAGTGGAGTCAGGGATGCGGGCTACACCTTC.

V is TRBV7-3 and J is TRBJ2-2, with 10 bases that match TRBD1. The CDR3 length is 15 residues. Germline trimming cut 5 bases from V and 6 bases from J; bases unmatched to any gene: 6. Per germline, CDR1 SGHTA and CDR2 FQGTGA. The CDR3 is CASSLTGGDSGELFF. The DNA of the CDR3 is TGTGCCAGCAGCCTGACAGGGGGCGATTCCGGGGAGCTGTTTTTT.

About this clone itself: The identical CDR3 is also encoded by other nucleotide sequences in the sample. CDR3 sequence reads: CASSPPGRITDTQYF. The CDR3 bases are TGTGCCAGCTCACCACCAGGGCGAATTACAGATACGCAGTATTTT. V is TRBV18 and J is TRBJ2-3; D is uncertain. Trimming pared 0 bases from V and 3 bases from J, leaving 10 bases between. The CDR3 length is 15 residues. Germline V gene data show CDR1 as KGHSH and CDR2 as LQKENI.

This rearrangement joins TRBV7-9 to TRBJ2-7, with D possibly TRBD2 on 5 matching bases. CDR3 length equals 15 residues. Per germline, CDR1 SEHNR and CDR2 FQNEAQ (reference sequence). Between the trimmed V and J ends, which lost 5 bases and 0 bases, there was a span of 14 bases. CDR3 amino acids: CASSRMARGSYEQYF. As DNA, the CDR3 is TGTGCCAGCAGCCGGATGGCCCGGGGCTCCTACGAGCAGTACTTC.

Regarding this clone: Other nucleotide sequences in the sample specify the same CDR3. The chain joins TRBV29-1 to TRBJ2-7; a weak D match, TRBD2 (6 bases). Germline V gives CDR1 SQVTM, CDR2 ANQGSEA. The CDR3 sequence is 11 residues long. The V gene lost 6 bases and the J gene lost 2 bases, with 8 bases spanning the gap. DNA for the CDR3: TGCAGCGTACGGGGGACCTACGAGCAGTACTTC. Amino acids: CSVRGTYEQYF.

The V gene is TRBV6-4, the J gene TRBJ2-1, with a possible D match to TRBD2 (6 bases). The germline CDR1 and CDR2 sequences are MRHNA and SNTAGT. The V end was cut by 6 bases, the J end by 8 bases, with 14 bases between. The length of the CDR3 is 13 residues. The CDR3: CASSPEWEDEQFF. In DNA, the CDR3 is TGTGCCAGCAGCCCGGAGTGGGAGGATGAGCAGTTCTTC.

The chain has TRBV28 and TRBJ1-3; tentative D call: TRBD1 (5 bases). The CDR3 is 15 amino acids. Trimming removed 5 bases at V and 4 bases at J, with 15 bases between. Germline CDR1 MDHEN, CDR2 SYDVKM. The CDR3 reads CASSPTRGMGNTIYF. Written as DNA, the CDR3 is TGTGCCAGCAGTCCAACCCGGGGCATGGGAAACACCATATATTTT. Supplemented by reference TRBV28 and TRBJ1-3, the full variable domain reads DVKVTQSSRYLVKRTGEKVFLECVQDMDHENMFWYRQDPGLGLRLIYFSYDVKMKEKGDIPEGYSVSREKKERFSLILESASTNQTSMYLCASSPTRGMGNTIYFGEGSWLTVV.

The chain carries TRBV5-4 and TRBJ1-2; no reliable D call. Germline-derived CDR1 and CDR2 are SGHNT and YYREEE (reference sequence). The V gene lost 2 bases and the J gene lost 5 bases, with 10 bases spanning the gap. CDR3 length equals 13 residues. Written as DNA, the CDR3 is TGTGCCAGCAGCTTTGTGGAGGGATATGGCTACACCTTC. It codes for CASSFVEGYGYTF.

The chain employs TRBV5-8 and TRBJ2-2; D remains unclear. V shed 0 bases and J shed 6 bases, with 15 bases lying between them. The CDR3 sequence is 16 residues long. CDR1 and CDR2 (germline): SGHTS, YDEGEE. CDR3 amino acids: CASSLDPSPGSGELFF. The CDR3 coding sequence is TGTGCCAGCAGCTTGGATCCCTCCCCTGGGTCCGGGGAGCTGTTTTTT.

V usage is TRBV6-5 and J usage is TRBJ1-2; 7 nucleotides agree with TRBD1. The CDR3 runs 15 residues. The ends lost 2 bases at V and 4 bases at J; junction bases unmatched: 7. Germline V gene data show CDR1 as MNHEY and CDR2 as SVGAGI. CDR3 in amino acids: CASSYRRQGSYGYTF. CDR3 in DNA: TGTGCCAGCAGTTACCGCCGACAGGGTAGCTATGGCTACACCTTC.

The V and J genes are TRBV2 and TRBJ1-2; perhaps TRBD1 as D (5 bases). Germline V gene lookup returns CDR1 SNHLY and CDR2 FYNNEI. CDR3 length: 13 residues. Trimming left V 4 bases short and J 8 bases short, with 14 bases between. This CDR3 is CASSGEGPSGYTF. DNA for the CDR3: TGTGCCAGCAGTGGGGAGGGACCGTCCGGCTACACCTTC.